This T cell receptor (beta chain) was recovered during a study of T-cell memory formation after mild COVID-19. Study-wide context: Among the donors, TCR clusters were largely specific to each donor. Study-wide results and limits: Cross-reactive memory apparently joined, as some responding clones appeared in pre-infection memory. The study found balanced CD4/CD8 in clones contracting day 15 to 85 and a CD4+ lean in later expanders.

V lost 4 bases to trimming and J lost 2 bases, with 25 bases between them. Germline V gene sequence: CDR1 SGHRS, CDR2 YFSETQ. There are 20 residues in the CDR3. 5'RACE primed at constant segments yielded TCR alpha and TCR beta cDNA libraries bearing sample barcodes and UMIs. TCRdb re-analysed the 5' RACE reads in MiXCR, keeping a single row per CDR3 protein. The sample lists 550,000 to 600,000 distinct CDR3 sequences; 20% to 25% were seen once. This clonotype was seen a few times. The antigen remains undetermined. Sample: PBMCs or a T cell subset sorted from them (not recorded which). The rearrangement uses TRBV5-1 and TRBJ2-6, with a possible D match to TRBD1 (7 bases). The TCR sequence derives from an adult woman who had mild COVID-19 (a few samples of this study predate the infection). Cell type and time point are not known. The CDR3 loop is CASSPDKNRGLRAGANVLTF. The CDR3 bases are TGCGCCAGCAGCCCAGATAAAAACAGGGGACTCCGCGCTGGGGCCAACGTCCTGACTTTC. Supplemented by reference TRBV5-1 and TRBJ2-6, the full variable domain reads KAGVTQTPRYLIKTRGQQVTLSCSPISGHRSVSWYQQTPGQGLQFLFEYFSETQRNKGNFPGRFSGRQFSNSRSEMNVSTLELGDSALYLCASSPDKNRGLRAGANVLTFGAGSRLTVL.